The rows below give T cell receptor beta chains drawn from one sample of a study of response to subunit inactivated influenza vaccine. TCRdb redid the calling of the RT-PCR reads with MiXCR, one entry per CDR3 protein. The sample has a few hundred thousand distinct CDR3 sequences, 14% seen once. The source was PBMCs from blood, collected about 12 days after vaccination. All receptors derive from a man aged 45 to 65 who received an inactivated influenza vaccine. Each CDR3 is given with its conserved first and last residue. Each record gives: D gene, J gene, clone size, V gene, CDR3 DNA, CDR3 protein. D genes are given only for firm matches. The size field is filled for only some rows; it gives once, few, many or a size class.

>NA|TRBJ1-3|NA|TRBV27
TGTGCCAGCAGGACATCGATATCTGGAAACACCATATATTTT
CASRTSISGNTIYF
>TRBD1|TRBJ2-1|NA|TRBV5-1
TGCGCCAGCAGCTTGGTGACAGGGGCTGGGGATGAGCAGTTCTTC
CASSLVTGAGDEQFF
>TRBD1|TRBJ2-3|few|TRBV5-1
TGCGCCAGCAGCTTGGCCGCAGGGACAGGGAAAGCAGATACGCAGTATTTT
CASSLAAGTGKADTQYF
>NA|TRBJ2-7|NA|TRBV6-2/TRBV6-3
TGTGCCAGCAGTCCATACGTCGGGGGGCAGTACTTC
CASSPYVGGQYF
>TRBD2|TRBJ2-5|few|TRBV7-9
TGTGCCAGCATTCCAGCGGGGGGGGAGATACGACAAGAGACCCAGTACTTC
CASIPAGGEIRQETQYF
>TRBD2|TRBJ2-2|few|TRBV4-2
TGTGCCAGCAGCCAAGAAAGGCCGGGACTAGCGTACCCCGGGGAGCTGTTTTTT
CASSQERPGLAYPGELFF
>NA|TRBJ1-6|many|TRBV10-3
TGTGCCATCAGTGAGTCGACAGTTTCACCCCTCCACTTT
CAISESTVSPLHF
>TRBD1|TRBJ2-7|NA|TRBV7-2
TGTGCCAGCAGCACGGGGACAGCCTTTCCCTACGAGCAGTACTTC
CASSTGTAFPYEQYF
>TRBD2|TRBJ2-5|few|TRBV3-1
TGTGCCAGCAGCCACAGCGGGGGGGCGACAGAGACCCAGTACTTC
CASSHSGGATETQYF
>TRBD1|TRBJ1-2|many|TRBV7-9
TGTGCCAGCAGCTTAGAGGGGGCGTACTATGGCTACACCTTC
CASSLEGAYYGYTF
>TRBD1|TRBJ2-3|NA|TRBV18
TGTGCCAGCTCACCACCGGGACAGGGGTCTCAATCAGATACGCAGTATTTT
CASSPPGQGSQSDTQYF
>TRBD1|TRBJ1-2|NA|TRBV4-3
TGCGCCAGCAGCCAAGATCTCCGACAGGGTGGCTATGGCTACACCTTC
CASSQDLRQGGYGYTF
>TRBD1|TRBJ2-7|few|TRBV7-9
TGTGCCAGCAGTTCTCCGGGACAGGGGATCTACGAGCAGTACTTC
CASSSPGQGIYEQYF
>NA|TRBJ2-1|NA|TRBV4-3
TGCGCCAGCAGCCAGGGGATAAATTTCTCAAATGAGCAGTTCTTC
CASSQGINFSNEQFF
>TRBD1|TRBJ2-1|once|TRBV30
TGTGCCTGGAGCGGGACAGGGGGAATCTACAATGAGCAGTTCTTC
CAWSGTGGIYNEQFF
>NA|TRBJ2-2|many|TRBV5-6
TGTGCCAGCAGCTTGGCCCCAGGGAACACCGGGGAGCTGTTTTTT
CASSLAPGNTGELFF
>TRBD2|TRBJ2-1|few|TRBV27
TGTGCCAGCAGGGGACTAGCGAGGGGAGAGCAGTTCTTC
CASRGLARGEQFF
>NA|TRBJ2-7|few|TRBV11-2
TGTGCCAGCAGCTTAGTGGTTTTCGGGGCGGGTATGTACGAGCAGTACTTC
CASSLVVFGAGMYEQYF
>TRBD2|TRBJ2-1|few|TRBV28
TGTGCCAGCAGTTTTGGTAGCGGGGGTCACAATGAGCAGTTCTTC
CASSFGSGGHNEQFF
>NA|TRBJ1-2|NA|TRBV7-8
TGTGCCAGCAGCTTAGAACGAAAGTATGGCTACACCTTC
CASSLERKYGYTF
>TRBD1|TRBJ1-2|NA|TRBV7-2
TGTGCCAGCAGCCCCCAGACGGACAGGGATGGGGCTTATGGCTACACCTTC
CASSPQTDRDGAYGYTF
>NA|TRBJ1-1|NA|TRBV3-1
TGTGCCTCCTCCAAGCAGGTCCCTTGGTATAATGCTGCGGGGAACACTGAAGCTTTCTTT
CASSKQVPWYNAAGNTEAFF
>NA|TRBJ1-6|NA|TRBV20-1
TGCAGTGCTATCCCAGGGAATTACAATTCACCCCTCCACTTT
CSAIPGNYNSPLHF
>NA|TRBJ1-1|few|TRBV4-3
TGCGCCAGCAGCCAAGAAACCGGACTGCACTACACTGAAGCTTTCTTT
CASSQETGLHYTEAFF
>NA|TRBJ2-1|NA|TRBV7-2
TGTGCCAGCAGCTTAAGTTACAGCTACAATGAGCAGTTCTTC
CASSLSYSYNEQFF
>NA|TRBJ2-7|many|TRBV6-2/TRBV6-3
TGTGCCAGCACCCCTTACGGGCGCGGGCCCTACGAGCAGTACTTC
CASTPYGRGPYEQYF
>NA|TRBJ2-7|NA|TRBV24-1
TGTGCCACCAGTCAAGGCCAGGGGTTCTACGAGCAGTACTTC
CATSQGQGFYEQYF
>NA|TRBJ2-1|once|TRBV6-2/TRBV6-3
TGTGCCAGCATGGGGCTAGAGGACAATGAGCAGTTCTTC
CASMGLEDNEQFF
>NA|TRBJ1-5|NA|TRBV7-2
TGTGCCAGCAGCTTAGGCAGGGTTGAGCCCCAGCATTTT
CASSLGRVEPQHF
>NA|TRBJ2-3|few|TRBV20-1
TGCAGTGCTAGGAGTGTCGGCGGGGCGGCGAATACGCAGTATTTT
CSARSVGGAANTQYF
>NA|TRBJ2-2|NA|TRBV4-1
TGCGCCAGCAGCCAAGACCCGCGAATACCGAACACCGGGGAGCTGTTTTTT
CASSQDPRIPNTGELFF
>NA|TRBJ1-6|few|TRBV12-3/TRBV12-4
TGTGCCAGCAGCCCCCAGCCCAATTCACCCCTCCACTTT
CASSPQPNSPLHF
>NA|TRBJ2-7|NA|TRBV28
TGTGCCAGCAGTTTCCCCGGCGGTAGGCGGGAGCAGTACTTC
CASSFPGGRREQYF
>NA|TRBJ2-6|NA|TRBV20-1
TGCAGTGCTAGACAGGGATTTACTGGGGCCAACGTCCTGACTTTC
CSARQGFTGANVLTF
>NA|TRBJ2-5|NA|TRBV20-1
TGCAGTGCTTTAGGGGCGGGGGAGACCCAGTACTTC
CSALGAGETQYF
>TRBD2|TRBJ2-1|many|TRBV29-1
TGCAGCGTACGACTAGCAATATACAATGAGCAGTTCTTC
CSVRLAIYNEQFF
>TRBD2|TRBJ2-1|few|TRBV5-1
TGCGCCAGCAGCTTGGTTCGGGGGGGAGGTGATGAGCAGTTCTTC
CASSLVRGGGDEQFF
>TRBD2|TRBJ2-1|few|TRBV4-3
TGCGCCAGCAGCCAAGGGCCAGCGGGGGGATTCTACAATGAGCAGTTCTTC
CASSQGPAGGFYNEQFF
>NA|TRBJ2-3|NA|TRBV6-5
TGTGCCAGCAGTTACGACAGCACAGATACGCAGTATTTT
CASSYDSTDTQYF
>NA|TRBJ1-5|few|TRBV7-2
TGTGCCAGCAGCTTTTACAGGGAAAATCAGCCCCAGCATTTT
CASSFYRENQPQHF
>NA|TRBJ1-4|NA|TRBV20-1
TGCAGTGCTAGGGCCAAACCGGGAGGTAATGAAAAACTGTTTTTT
CSARAKPGGNEKLFF
>TRBD1|TRBJ2-2|many|TRBV29-1
TGCAGCGTTGAAGGCCGCGGGACAGGGAACACCGGGGAGCTGTTTTTT
CSVEGRGTGNTGELFF
>TRBD1|TRBJ2-1|NA|TRBV29-1
TGCAGCGTTGCACAGGGGCGTTACAATGAGCAGTTCTTC
CSVAQGRYNEQFF
>NA|TRBJ1-2|NA|TRBV7-2
TGTGCCAGCAGCTTAAGCGCCTCGGGGAACTATGGCTACACCTTC
CASSLSASGNYGYTF
>NA|TRBJ2-2|NA|TRBV20-1
TGCAGTGCTAGAAATCAGGGACCGCGAACCGGGGAGCTGTTTTTT
CSARNQGPRTGELFF
>TRBD1|TRBJ1-1|NA|TRBV28
TGTGCCAGCAGTTCCTGGACAGGGCGAGGGAACACTGAAGCTTTCTTT
CASSSWTGRGNTEAFF
>NA|TRBJ1-6|NA|TRBV25-1
TGTGCCAGCAGTGAAAAAGGGTTTAGGTCACCCCTCCACTTT
CASSEKGFRSPLHF
>NA|TRBJ2-5|many|TRBV6-5
TGTGCCAGCAGTTACTCAGGAGGCCTATTCGACCAAGAGACCCAGTACTTC
CASSYSGGLFDQETQYF
>NA|TRBJ1-2|few|TRBV4-3
TGCGCCAGCAGCCAAGGCAACACCGGGCTTTATGGCTACACCTTC
CASSQGNTGLYGYTF
>NA|TRBJ2-1|NA|TRBV19
TGTGCCAGTAGTCCATTTGCGGGGGAGCAGTTCTTC
CASSPFAGEQFF